This T cell receptor (beta chain) is drawn from a study of identical twins. Remarks on this clonotype: Its antigen is as yet unknown.

CDR1 and CDR2 (germline): SGHAT, FQNNGV. The CDR3 has 14 amino acids. General study findings and limits: The same donors were not followed; conclusions instead depended on cross-sectional statistical analysis. Insertions ran lower in abundant cord blood beta clonotypes, though not in memory repertoires.

A universal primer binding site was introduced by template switching. The final cDNA contained unique molecular identifiers. TCRdb itself ran the 5' RACE reads through MiXCR, one entry per CDR3 protein. The data show some 1,600,000 distinct CDR3 sequences, 32% seen once. Sequencing was carried out using cord blood. The chain links TRBV11-2 to TRBJ2-1; D gene unclear. The J call is uncertain, as TRBJ2-7 better fits the DNA end. The TCR comes from a newborn girl in good health. CDR3 region: CASSTQAQYNEQYF. CDR3 nucleotide sequence: TGTGCCAGCAGCACCCAAGCGCAATACAATGAGCAGTACTTC.